Below, 13 T cell receptor beta chains from the same sample are listed, as sequenced in a study of shared clonotypes between healthy human individuals. As defined, naive CD8 cells were CD45RO-negative and positively selected for CCR7, with terminally differentiated effector memory CD45RA+ cells excluded. Measured with immunoSEQ multiplex PCR; TCRdb has only the in-frame clones, and not every one. The sample lists about 2 million clones; approximately 94% were seen once. Sequences were obtained from naive CD8+ T cells sorted from blood. Every receptor here comes from a man in his late teens or twenties in good health.

The chain carries TRBV5-1 and TRBJ2-3; the D gene could be TRBD1 or TRBD2 (5 bases each). Germline CDR1 reads SGHRS; CDR2 reads YFSETQ. Trimming removed 4 bases from V and 5 bases from J, with 8 bases in between. This CDR3 contains 12 residues. CDR3 residues: CASSRDGDTQYF. The CDR3 DNA reads TGCGCCAGCAGCAGGGACGGAGATACGCAGTATTTT. The whole variable domain, filled in from reference TRBV5-1 and TRBJ2-3, reads KAGVTQTPRYLIKTRGQQVTLSCSPISGHRSVSWYQQTPGQGLQFLFEYFSETQRNKGNFPGRFSGRQFSNSRSEMNVSTLELGDSALYLCASSRDGDTQYFGPGTRLTVL.

V usage is TRBV6-6 and J usage is TRBJ2-3; D is perhaps TRBD1 (6 bases). CDR3 length equals 14 residues. Trimming took off 4 bases at V and 2 bases at J, with 10 bases between the two ends. Germline V gene sequence: CDR1 MNHNY, CDR2 SVGAGI (reference sequence). CDR3: CASSLTGNTDTQYF. The CDR3 DNA is TGTGCCAGCAGTTTAACAGGGAACACAGATACGCAGTATTTT.

The rearrangement joins TRBV19 to TRBJ1-1, with D hard to call. Trimming left V 4 bases short and J 4 bases short, with 16 bases between. The CDR3 consists of 15 residues. Germline V gene sequence: CDR1 LNHDA, CDR2 SQIVND (reference sequence). The DNA for the CDR3 is TGTGCCAGTAGTACCTGGGGATTTCAGGCCACTGAAGCTTTCTTT. This codes for CASSTWGFQATEAFF.

The rearrangement uses TRBV9 and TRBJ1-2; perhaps TRBD1 as D (5 bases). CDR3 length: 17 amino acids. V lost 0 bases to trimming and J lost 4 bases, with 19 bases between them. Germline-derived CDR1 and CDR2 are SGDLS and YYNGEE. CDR3 protein: CASSVGRDFPVSYGYTF. CDR3 in DNA: TGTGCCAGCAGCGTAGGTCGGGACTTCCCCGTGAGCTATGGCTACACCTTC.

The chain is built from TRBV10-1 and TRBJ2-5, with D unresolved. The CDR3 runs 14 residues. Germline V lookup: CDR1 WNHNN, CDR2 SYGVQD (reference sequence). Trimming took 3 bases from V and 5 from J, leaving 13 bases between them. The CDR3 DNA is TGCGCCAGCAGTGACGGGTTCCTCGGTGAGACCCAGTACTTC. It yields the protein CASSDGFLGETQYF.

V usage is TRBV30 and J usage is TRBJ2-1, with TRBD2 matching over 9 bases. This CDR3 has 15 residues. V lost 4 bases, J lost 9 bases, and 13 bases stayed unmatched. Per germline, CDR1 GTSNPN and CDR2 SVGIG (reference sequence). The CDR3 region is CAWTLGVAGVTEQFF. CDR3 nucleotides: TGTGCCTGGACCCTAGGGGTAGCGGGAGTGACTGAGCAGTTCTTC.

This chain joins TRBV2 and TRBJ1-1; D possibly corresponds to TRBD1 (6 bases). The CDR3 is 14 amino acids. Germline lookup yields CDR1 SNHLY and CDR2 FYNNEI. The V end lost 6 bases, the J end lost 5 bases, and 16 bases lay between the germline ends. The CDR3 protein is CASRDSWIRTEAFF. CDR3 DNA sequence: TGTGCCAGCAGGGACAGTTGGATTCGAACTGAAGCTTTCTTT.

This chain connects TRBV9 to TRBJ1-3; D ambiguous. V shed 3 bases and J shed 2 bases, with 12 bases lying between them. From germline, CDR1 is SGDLS and CDR2 YYNGEE. The CDR3 is 15 amino acids. DNA of the CDR3: TGTGCCAGCAGCGCATACTGGGGTCCTGGAAACACCATATATTTT. It codes for CASSAYWGPGNTIYF.

V gene TRBV6-1 combines with J gene TRBJ1-5, with 8 bases matching TRBD1. The CDR3 has 19 residues. CDR1 and CDR2 (germline): MNHNS, SASEGT. The V segment lost 4 bases and the J segment 4 bases; nucleotides outside the gene matches: 18. CDR3 DNA: TGTGCCAGCAGTGTTGGGACAGGACACCCGAACATCTGGAATCAGCCCCAGCATTTT. It translates to CASSVGTGHPNIWNQPQHF.

The chain carries TRBV7-9 and TRBJ2-3, with no clear D. The CDR3 loop spans 13 amino acids. Germline V CDR1 and CDR2: SEHNR, FQNEAQ (reference sequence). The ends were cut back, 7 bases at V and 1 base at J, with 9 bases in the middle. DNA of the CDR3: TGTGCCAGCACCGTGACCGGCACAGATACGCAGTATTTT. It specifies CASTVTGTDTQYF.

This clone showed up just a few times. V and J are TRBV2 and TRBJ2-7; perhaps TRBD2 as D (6 bases). The CDR3 has 15 residues. V was pared by 3 bases and J by 2 bases, with 14 bases between. Looked up from germline, CDR1 is SNHLY and CDR2 is FYNNEI. The chain's CDR3 is CASSDRASETYEQYF. CDR3 DNA sequence: TGTGCCAGCAGTGATCGGGCTAGCGAGACCTACGAGCAGTACTTC.

This clone was recorded once. The genes are TRBV30 and TRBJ2-1; the D gene is possibly TRBD1 (5 bases). V lost 1 base to trimming and J lost 8 bases, with 18 bases between them. CDR1 GTSNPN and CDR2 SVGIG come from the germline V gene (reference sequence). This CDR3 spans 15 amino acids. For the CDR3, the DNA is TGTGCCTGGAGTGAAGACAGTCGTCTTATCGATGAGCAGTTCTTC. Its translation is CAWSEDSRLIDEQFF.

The chain joins TRBV6-5 to TRBJ1-2; D is ambiguous. Per the germline V gene, CDR1 is MNHEY and CDR2 is SVGAGI. The CDR3 runs 14 residues. V lost 6 bases and J lost 5, with 16 bases in between. CDR3 nucleotides: TGTGCCAGCAGCTTCCCCGACATAGGGTATGGCTACACCTTC. Protein product: CASSFPDIGYGYTF.